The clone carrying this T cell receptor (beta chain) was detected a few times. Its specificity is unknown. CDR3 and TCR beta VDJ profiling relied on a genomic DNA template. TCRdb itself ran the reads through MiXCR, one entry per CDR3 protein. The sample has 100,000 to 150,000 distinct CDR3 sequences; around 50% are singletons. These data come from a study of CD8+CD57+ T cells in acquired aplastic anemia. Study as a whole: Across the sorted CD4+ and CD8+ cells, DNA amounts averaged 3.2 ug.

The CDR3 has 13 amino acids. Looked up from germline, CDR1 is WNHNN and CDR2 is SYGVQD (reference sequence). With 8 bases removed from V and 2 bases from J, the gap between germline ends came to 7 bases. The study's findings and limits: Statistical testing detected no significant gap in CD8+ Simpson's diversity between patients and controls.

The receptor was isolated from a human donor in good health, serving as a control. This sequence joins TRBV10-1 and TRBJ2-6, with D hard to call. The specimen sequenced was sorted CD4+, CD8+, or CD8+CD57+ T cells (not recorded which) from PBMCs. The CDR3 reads CASSPPGANVLTF. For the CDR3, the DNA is TGCGCCAGCTCTCCTCCTGGGGCCAACGTCCTGACTTTC.